This T cell receptor beta chain is drawn from a study of T cells in women clearing cervical HPV infection (dated by TCRdb to about 2018). At the level of the whole study: The cases were 25 women with histologically confirmed HPV16-related CIN3 or worse, and 2 of these cases were invasive cancers. Controls were 25 or so women whose single incident HPV16 infection cleared within 12 months without precancer or cancer developing. Case blood was taken at the visit when the lesion was first identified, whereas control blood was taken when infection was no longer detected. Among cases, blood sampling came a median of nearly 150 days after lesion detection, with an interquartile range of about 80 to 210 days. Because only a few women had HLA typing data, the possibility that HLA type acted as a confounder could not be ruled out. Nested within Costa Rica's Guanacaste HPV Natural History Study, an exploratory proof-of-principle case-control study compared TCR repertoires across cervical HPV16 outcomes. Cases and controls were matched on year of sample collection and on age within five years. Cases had a median age of about 35 years and controls had a median age of around 40, with no significant differences in baseline characteristics. The parent cohort enrolled 10,049 women aged 18 or older in Guanacaste, Costa Rica, during about 1992 to 1995 and followed them for about 7 years. Five blinded duplicates per group were added as quality controls, giving about 60 samples: around 50 participants and roughly 10 replicates. Overall results and qualifications from the work: Significantly higher TCR repertoire richness was observed in CIN3+ cases than in controls across sequencing depths, whereas no difference in evenness was found. Cases were distinguished from controls with an estimated AUC of 0.65 to 0.85 by random forest classifiers combining richness and V gene abundances. T-cell numbers per sample were unknown, so richness differences could reflect varying T-cell content rather than repertoire biology. TRBV6-7 relative abundance was lower in cases than in controls (approximately 0.11% versus 0.16%; Bonferroni P = 0.0008). The cross-sectional design could not show whether the associations came before the infection or were a result of it, and neither effector/memory subsets nor HPV-specific T cells were isolated.

Points on this clone: Its target antigen remains unknown. Coverage ceases 3 residues before the CDR3 finishes, and the germline J gene fills in the end.

The germline V gene (reference sequence) specifies LNHDA as CDR1 and SQIVND as CDR2. The CDR3 spans 15 residues, from the cysteine through the phenylalanine. The CDR3 was read in part: 36 bases, with the frame set at base 1. The germline V end is reduced by 3 bases and the J end by 7 bases; junction bases left unmatched: 9. Every participant had a single incident cervical HPV16 infection, and prevalent HPV16 infections were excluded. Cervical HPV DNA was detected by MY09/MY11 PCR and genotyped by dot-blot hybridization. Approximately 15 mL of heparinized blood were centrifuged, and the buffy coat was aliquoted, frozen at -30°C, then stored at -80°C. QIAGEN kits were used to extract genomic DNA from the buffy coat specimens. The immunoSEQ assay used multiplex PCR to amplify TCR beta CDR3 regions from an average of around 1,200 ng of genomic DNA per sample. Primer bias was corrected in the assay by using a complete synthetic TCR repertoire to establish an amplification baseline. Amplicons were sequenced on the Illumina platform. Turning to the authors' computational methods: Error correction of the sequences involved clustering with frequency ratios plus a modified nearest-neighbor algorithm, after which the sequences were analyzed in the immunoSEQ Analyzer using IMGT gene definitions. At each rarefaction depth, TCR richness and evenness were averaged across 20 rarefaction repeats, and samples with fewer sequences than that depth were excluded. Wilcoxon rank sum tests with FDR correction were used to compare V, D and J gene relative abundances between the groups. Blinded duplicates gave an intraclass correlation of about 96% for TCR richness and an average of approximately 83% across over 65 gene segments. Sourced from immuneACCESS, this table was stored by TCRdb with only in-frame sequences that have V and J called. A share of the clones is absent; for the studies checked, an unresolved V gene accounts for under half, and the remainder has no known explanation. V and J calls and clone size are those listed in that table; D and trimming were worked out from the DNA. The table for this sample lists roughly 47,000 clones. The ten largest make up 35% of the sample.

The V gene is TRBV19 and the J gene is TRBJ2-5, with 9 bases matching TRBD1. Sequencing was carried out using blood buffy coat. The clonotype was recovered from a woman aged 18-70 years with a cervical HPV16 infection that either progressed to CIN3+ or cleared (not recorded which). Incomplete CDR3 DNA: TGTGCCAGTAGTATCACAGGGGGCTTTTCAGGGACC. Translated, this gives CASSITGGFSGT. The CDR3 in full is CASSITGGFSGTQYF.